The 30 T cell receptor beta chains below were found in one sample sequenced in a study of cytomegalovirus exposure and HLA in healthy donors. The PCR contained 60 Vbeta and 13 Jbeta primers. Generated by immunoSEQ multiplex PCR, the TCRdb table keeps only in-frame clones and is missing some. The table lists 150,000 or so clones, around 79% of them singletons, with roughly 8% in the top ten. The specimen sequenced was PBMCs. Receptors originate from a man aged 30-40 years in good health and CMV-seropositive.

The V and J genes are TRBV5-8 and TRBJ2-1; no clear D. The CDR3 extends over 17 amino acids. From germline, CDR1 is SGHTS and CDR2 YDEGEE. The ends were cut back, 0 bases at V and 0 bases at J, with 13 bases in the middle. The CDR3 loop is CASSLAVRSDSYNEQFF. In DNA form, the CDR3 reads TGTGCCAGCAGCTTGGCCGTCAGATCAGACTCCTACAATGAGCAGTTCTTC.

The chain joins TRBV27 to TRBJ1-2, with D possibly being TRBD1 (6 bases). The CDR3 length is 18 residues. Trimming took off 4 bases at V and 1 base at J, with 22 bases between the two ends. The germline V gene has CDR1 MNHEY and CDR2 SMNVEV (reference sequence). CDR3: CASSSLIETGALNYGYTF. In DNA, the CDR3 is TGTGCCAGCAGTTCCCTAATCGAGACAGGAGCCCTTAACTATGGCTACACCTTC.

This sequence joins TRBV7-8 and TRBJ1-1, with D tentatively TRBD1 (6 bases). Germline loops: CDR1 SGHVS, CDR2 FQNEAQ. V shed 4 bases and J shed 5 bases, with 14 bases lying between them. The CDR3 sequence is 14 residues long. The CDR3 nucleotides are TGTGCCAGCAGCTCCCGGGGGGCCTGGACTGAAGCTTTCTTT. This translates into CASSSRGAWTEAFF.

This clone appeared a few times. V is TRBV18 and J is TRBJ2-3, with 10 positions matching TRBD1. This CDR3 contains 16 residues. Germline CDR1 KGHSH, CDR2 LQKENI. Losses at the gene ends were 3 bases for V and 0 bases for J; bases not matched to a gene: 3. In DNA, the CDR3 is TGTGCCAGCTCACCTTGGACAGGGGGTAGCACAGATACGCAGTATTTT. Translation gives CASSPWTGGSTDTQYF. Together with reference TRBV18 and TRBJ2-3, the CDR3 gives the full variable domain: NAGVMQNPRHLVRRRGQEARLRCSPMKGHSHVYWYRQLPEEGLKFMVYLQKENIIDESGMPKERFSAEFPKEGPSILRIQQVVRGDSAAYFCASSPWTGGSTDTQYFGPGTRLTVL.

This sequence joins TRBV27 and TRBJ2-7; 7 positions agree with TRBD1. V was clipped by 6 bases and J by 2 bases; unmatched bases: 13. Germline V gene lookup returns CDR1 MNHEY and CDR2 SMNVEV (reference sequence). The CDR3 is 16 amino acids. The CDR3 region is CASRGSSSGTAYEQYF. The CDR3, as DNA: TGTGCCAGCAGGGGATCCTCCTCGGGGACAGCCTACGAGCAGTACTTC.

V usage is TRBV7-3 and J usage is TRBJ2-1; 8 bases are a match to TRBD2. V shed 5 bases, J shed 5 bases, and the junction held 14 bases outside the gene matches. Germline-derived CDR1 and CDR2 are SGHTA and FQGTGA. This CDR3 contains 17 residues. The CDR3, as DNA: TGTGCCAGCAGCCCCGCCGGAGCGGGGGTAAGGAACAATGAGCAGTTCTTC. It translates to CASSPAGAGVRNNEQFF. The variable domain in full, completed from reference TRBV7-3 and TRBJ2-1, reads GAGVSQTPSNKVTEKGKYVELRCDPISGHTALYWYRQSLGQGPEFLIYFQGTGAADDSGLPNDRFFAVRPEGSVSTLKIQRTERGDSAVYLCASSPAGAGVRNNEQFFGPGTRLTVL.

V and J are TRBV11-3 and TRBJ2-1, with 15 bases fitting TRBD2. The CDR3 consists of 18 residues. CDR1 is SGHNT and CDR2 is YENEEA in the germline V gene. Germline trimming cut 5 bases from V and 0 bases from J; bases unmatched to any gene: 5. CDR3 nucleotide sequence: TGTGCCAGCAGCGTCGGACTAGCGGGAGGGAGCTCCTACAATGAGCAGTTCTTC. Translating gives CASSVGLAGGSSYNEQFF.

This clone was seen just once. This sequence joins TRBV6-1 and TRBJ2-3, with TRBD2 identical over 8 bases. The junction had 10 bases not matched to a gene; V was cut back by 4 bases and J by 4 bases. Germline values: CDR1 MNHNS, CDR2 SASEGT. The CDR3 is 16 residues long. CDR3: CASSALGAGEADTQYF. The DNA of the CDR3 is TGTGCCAGCAGTGCCCTAGGAGCGGGAGAGGCAGATACGCAGTATTTT.

This clone was recorded a few times. The V and J genes are TRBV7-2 and TRBJ1-1, with 7 nucleotides matching TRBD1. From germline, CDR1 is SGHTA and CDR2 FQGNSA. Trimming cost V 1 base and J 2 bases; bases outside gene matches: 4. This CDR3 has 15 amino acids. CDR3 residues: CASSLVRGRNTEAFF. Here the CDR3 DNA reads TGTGCCAGCAGCTTAGTTAGGGGGCGTAACACTGAAGCTTTCTTT. The whole variable domain, filled in from reference TRBV7-2 and TRBJ1-1, reads GAGVSQSPSNKVTEKGKDVELRCDPISGHTALYWYRQSLGQGLEFLIYFQGNSAPDKSGLPSDRFSAERTGGSVSTLTIQRTQQEDSAVYLCASSLVRGRNTEAFFGQGTRLTVV.

The chain has TRBV11-1 and TRBJ2-5, with D possibly TRBD2 on 5 matching bases. Trimming took off 5 bases at V and 5 bases at J, with 30 bases between the two ends. The CDR3 loop spans 19 amino acids. Germline lookup yields CDR1 SGHAT and CDR2 FQDESV (reference sequence). The CDR3 nucleotides are TGTGCCAGCAGCCAACGGGTTTCTCGACGCCTTACGGGAAGGGAGACCCAGTACTTC. Protein sequence: CASSQRVSRRLTGRETQYF.

This clone was seen only a few times. V and J are TRBV7-3 and TRBJ1-4, with TRBD1 as a possible D gene (5 bases). V lost 4 bases and J 1 base, leaving 10 bases between the germline ends. Germline V gene lookup returns CDR1 SGHTA and CDR2 FQGTGA. This CDR3 is built from 15 residues. The CDR3 coding sequence is TGTGCCAGCAGCTCAGGGAGGGGAACTAATGAAAAACTGTTTTTT. It encodes CASSSGRGTNEKLFF.

This chain connects TRBV28 to TRBJ1-1; 10 positions match TRBD1. Germline V gives CDR1 MDHEN, CDR2 SYDVKM. CDR3 size: 17 residues. V gave up 2 bases and J gave up 5 bases; unmatched junction bases: 11. The CDR3 DNA follows: TGTGCCAGCAGTTTAGGGACAGGGGTTTTGCTTTTGACTGAAGCTTTCTTT. As protein: CASSLGTGVLLLTEAFF.

This rearrangement joins TRBV7-2 to TRBJ2-1; tentative D call: TRBD1 (5 bases). There are 15 residues in the CDR3. Germline V gene data show CDR1 as SGHTA and CDR2 as FQGNSA. V gave up 1 base and J gave up 1 base, with 8 bases separating them. CDR3 region: CASSLVGDSYNEQFF. CDR3 DNA sequence: TGTGCCAGCAGCTTAGTAGGGGATTCCTACAATGAGCAGTTCTTC.

This chain joins TRBV27 and TRBJ2-7, with 9 bases identical to TRBD2. Germline-derived CDR1 and CDR2 are MNHEY and SMNVEV (reference sequence). With V trimmed by 7 bases and J by 1 base, 8 bases remained unmatched. The CDR3 is 15 residues long. DNA of the CDR3: TGTGCCAGCATCCTGTCCCTAGCGGGATCCTACGAGCAGTACTTC. This sequence encodes CASILSLAGSYEQYF.

The V gene is TRBV4-2, the J gene TRBJ2-2, with 7 nucleotides matching TRBD2. The CDR3 is 13 amino acids. The V gene end was trimmed by 5 bases and the J gene end by 6 bases; junction bases not matched to a gene: 3. Germline V gene data show CDR1 as LGHNA and CDR2 as YNFKEQ. The CDR3, as DNA: TGTGCCAGCAGCGGACGGGAGGCCGGGGAGCTGTTTTTT. Amino acids: CASSGREAGELFF.

The rearrangement uses TRBV9 and TRBJ1-1; 7 bases line up with TRBD1. CDR1 and CDR2 from the germline V gene are SGDLS and YYNGEE. The CDR3 consists of 15 residues. J lost 1 base, V lost 0 bases, and 3 bases had no gene match. The chain's CDR3 is CASSVAGTENTEAFF. CDR3 sequence (DNA): TGTGCCAGCAGCGTAGCTGGGACAGAGAACACTGAAGCTTTCTTT.

The chain joins TRBV5-1 to TRBJ1-1, with D possibly TRBD1 on 5 matching bases. CDR1 SGHRS and CDR2 YFSETQ come from the germline V gene. V lost 4 bases and J lost 0, with 10 bases in between. This CDR3 has 14 amino acids. The CDR3 DNA sequence: TGCGCCAGCAGCGTGTCGGGGGTGAACACTGAAGCTTTCTTT. Protein sequence: CASSVSGVNTEAFF. Complete variable domain (other parts from reference TRBV5-1 and TRBJ1-1): KAGVTQTPRYLIKTRGQQVTLSCSPISGHRSVSWYQQTPGQGLQFLFEYFSETQRNKGNFPGRFSGRQFSNSRSEMNVSTLELGDSALYLCASSVSGVNTEAFFGQGTRLTVV.

This clone was counted a few times. V is TRBV19 and J is TRBJ2-7; 8 bases line up with TRBD2. The germline CDR1 and CDR2 sequences are LNHDA and SQIVND (reference sequence). This CDR3 contains 15 residues. Trimming cost V 3 bases and J 0 bases; bases outside gene matches: 4. CDR3 loop: CASSIERGLSYEQYF. For the CDR3, the DNA is TGTGCCAGTAGTATCGAGCGGGGGCTCTCCTACGAGCAGTACTTC.

The rearrangement links TRBV29-1 to TRBJ1-2; TRBD1 matches 9 bases. The V gene's germline CDR1 is SQVTM and CDR2 ANQGSEA. J gave up 1 base and V 4 bases, and 10 bases lay outside the gene matches. The CDR3 loop spans 16 amino acids. CDR3 residues: CSVAIGDRDLNYGYTF. The CDR3 DNA reads TGCAGCGTTGCAATTGGGGACAGGGATCTTAACTATGGCTACACCTTC.

V and J are TRBV5-4 and TRBJ1-5; possibly TRBD1 for D (6 bases). Germline V CDR1 and CDR2: SGHNT, YYREEE (reference sequence). This CDR3 is built from 14 residues. Trimming left V 4 bases short and J 6 bases short, with 14 bases between. CDR3 in amino acids: CASSPDRSIQPQHF. The DNA for the CDR3 is TGTGCCAGCAGCCCCGACAGGAGTATTCAGCCCCAGCATTTT. The whole variable domain, filled in from reference TRBV5-4 and TRBJ1-5, reads ETGVTQSPTHLIKTRGQQVTLRCSSQSGHNTVSWYQQALGQGPQFIFQYYREEENGRGNFPPRFSGLQFPNYSSELNVNALELDDSALYLCASSPDRSIQPQHFGDGTRLSIL.

Concerning this clone: Distinct nucleotide sequences in the sample also encode this CDR3. The J gene is TRBJ2-1, the V gene TRBV4-3, with 10 bases identical to TRBD1. Germline V gene data show CDR1 as LGHNA and CDR2 as YSLEER. The J segment lost 6 bases and the V segment lost 1 base, leaving 3 bases of the junction unmatched. The CDR3 has 15 residues. CDR3 nucleotides: TGCGCCAGCAGCCAAGGGACAGGGGGGAGCAATGAGCAGTTCTTC. This codes for CASSQGTGGSNEQFF.

This clone was picked up a small number of times. The rearrangement uses TRBV5-1 and TRBJ2-7, with D unresolved. Per germline, CDR1 SGHRS and CDR2 YFSETQ. This CDR3 spans 12 amino acids. The V and J ends lost 2 bases and 3 bases respectively, with 6 bases between them. CDR3 in amino acids: CASSLLGYEQYF. For the CDR3, the DNA is TGCGCCAGCAGCTTACTCGGCTACGAGCAGTACTTC.

The rearrangement joins TRBV4-1 to TRBJ2-7, with 8 bases identical to TRBD1. CDR3 length: 16 amino acids. CDR1 and CDR2 from the germline V gene are MGHRA and YSYEKL. V shed 3 bases and J 4 bases; nucleotides not matched to a gene: 11. The DNA of the CDR3 is TGCGCCAGCAGCCAGACCCCGGGCAGGGGGCAATACGAGCAGTACTTC. As protein: CASSQTPGRGQYEQYF.

This clone was detected only a few times. This chain connects TRBV5-1 to TRBJ1-2; 7 bases are shared with TRBD1. Germline V gene sequence: CDR1 SGHRS, CDR2 YFSETQ. The CDR3 is 15 amino acids. With 2 bases clipped from V and 2 bases from J, the junction kept 6 bases outside the gene matches. The CDR3 nucleotides are TGCGCCAGCAGCTTTGGGGACAGTGGAAACTATGGCTACACCTTC. Protein: CASSFGDSGNYGYTF.

This clone was recorded only once. This chain uses TRBV7-6 with TRBJ1-1, with D possibly TRBD1 on 5 matching bases. V lost 3 bases and J lost 1, with 9 bases in between. This CDR3 region has 14 residues. The V gene's germline CDR1 is SGHVS and CDR2 FNYEAQ. DNA of the CDR3: TGTGCCAGCAGCTTGGGGGAGGGGAACACTGAAGCTTTCTTT. It codes for CASSLGEGNTEAFF.

The V gene is TRBV4-3, the J gene TRBJ1-2; D may be TRBD1 (5 bases). The germline V gene encodes CDR1 LGHNA and CDR2 YSLEER. With 0 bases removed from V and 4 bases from J, the gap between germline ends came to 9 bases. This CDR3 region has 14 residues. The CDR3 nucleotides are TGCGCCAGCAGCCAAGAAAAGGGGTCCTATGGCTACACCTTC. Protein sequence: CASSQEKGSYGYTF.

This clone was seen more than once but under ten times. The CDR3 bases are TGTGCCAGTAGTACCGGGACTAGCGGGGGGGAGCAGTACTTC. It translates to CASSTGTSGGEQYF. V gene TRBV19 combines with J gene TRBJ2-7, with 15 bases fitting TRBD2. The germline V gene has CDR1 LNHDA and CDR2 SQIVND (reference sequence). CDR3 length: 14 residues. V trimming: 4 bases; J trimming: 7 bases; junction bases outside the gene matches: 2.

J is TRBJ1-5 and V is TRBV2; D may be TRBD1 (6 bases). This CDR3 is 13 amino acids long. CDR1 SNHLY and CDR2 FYNNEI come from the germline V gene. The V and J ends lost 6 bases and 4 bases respectively, with 10 bases between them. CDR3 protein: CASSRDTNQPQHF. CDR3 in DNA: TGTGCCAGCAGCCGGGACACAAATCAGCCCCAGCATTTT. Combining the CDR3 with reference TRBV2 and TRBJ1-5 gives the whole variable domain EPEVTQTPSHQVTQMGQEVILRCVPISNHLYFYWYRQILGQKVEFLVSFYNNEISEKSEIFDDQFSVERPDGSNFTLKIRSTKLEDSAMYFCASSRDTNQPQHFGDGTRLSIL.

This clone turned up a few times. The chain has TRBV9 and TRBJ1-3; D is unresolved. The CDR3 covers 15 residues. Looked up from germline, CDR1 is SGDLS and CDR2 is YYNGEE. Trimming left V 3 bases short and J 0 bases short, with 10 bases between. The chain's CDR3 is CASSDDTSSGNTIYF. The CDR3 bases are TGTGCCAGCAGCGACGACACGAGCTCTGGAAACACCATATATTTT.

This chain uses TRBV5-1 with TRBJ2-3, with 8 bases that match TRBD2. CDR3 length equals 17 residues. Germline CDR1 is SGHRS and CDR2 is YFSETQ. After removal of 4 bases from V and 7 bases from J, the junction contained 17 bases not matched to a gene. CDR3 coding DNA: TGCGCCAGCAGCCCCGCCTCCGAAGCGGGAGCAGCTAATACGCAGTATTTT. This translates into CASSPASEAGAANTQYF.